This T cell receptor (beta chain) stems from a study of vaccination and CD4 T cells after COVID-19. Study-wide background: Post-vaccine sampling followed dose two by a median roughly 76 days (range 14 to 241). Stimulation used overlapping spike peptides from SARS-CoV-2, HCoV-NL63, HCoV-OC43 and HCoV-229E.

An Oncomine TCR Beta short-read assay was used to sequence the DNA from cultured CD4+ T cells. Scientists extracted genomic DNA from CD4+ T cells grown in culture. TCRdb recomputed calls from the PCR reads with MiXCR, one row per CDR3 protein. The table shows about 15,000 distinct CDR3 sequences, with 53% occurring only once. In regard to this clonotype: Its antigen is currently unknown.

Trimming took 3 bases from V and 0 from J; bases not matched to a gene: 2. The CDR3 is 14 amino acids. Notes on the study in general: In convalescent patients, 304 of 307 vaccine-specific clones were spike mono-reactive.

The sample's treatment: approximately nine-day PBMC culture with coronavirus spike peptide pools or control peptides (ViraFEST assay). The TCR sequence derives from a human donor who had recovered from COVID-19. The chain couples TRBV12-3 or TRBV12-4 to TRBJ2-7; TRBD1 agrees at 7 bases. The sequenced sample was CD4+ T cells from blood, cultured in vitro, obtained before SARS-CoV-2 vaccination. CDR3 coding DNA: TGTGCCAGCAGTTTCCGACAGGGCTCCTACGAGCAGTACTTC. It encodes CASSFRQGSYEQYF.